This T cell receptor beta chain is from a study of vaccination effects on CD4 cells after COVID-19. Background on the study: It was with about 10 IU/ml IL-2 and about 10 ug/ml peptides that more than 1.5 million PBMC per well were cultured.

Upon completion of roughly ten days in culture, CD4+ T cells were isolated. All vaccine recipients tested negative for nucleocapsid antibodies and had never contracted SARS-CoV-2 infection. The CDR3 length is 15 residues. Looked up from germline, CDR1 is MRHNA and CDR2 is SNTAGT. Trimming removed 0 bases from V and 4 bases from J, with 11 bases in between. In regard to this clone: Its target is not known.

Clones were sequenced by immunoSEQ multiplex PCR, and TCRdb holds only the in-frame ones, with some missing. The sample has more than 50,000 clones, more than 60% seen once. The gene calls are TRBV6-4 and TRBJ2-3; the D is unclear. The sequence was obtained from a human donor who received a COVID-19 vaccine. Sequencing was performed on CD4+ T cells from PBMCs cultured without peptide, taken before COVID-19 vaccination. The CDR3 is CASSDSYGLADTQYF. Here the CDR3 DNA reads TGTGCCAGCAGTGACTCATATGGGTTAGCAGATACGCAGTATTTT.